This T cell receptor (beta chain) was captured by sequencing in a study of blood T cell repertoires in COVID-19. Produced via immunoSEQ multiplex PCR; TCRdb's table is partial and in-frame only. Among about 16,000 clones listed, about 87% were seen once. The CDR3 is 13 residues long. Germline CDR1 SGHDN, CDR2 FVKESK. The J segment lost 10 bases and the V segment lost 6 bases, leaving 10 bases of the junction unmatched. The rearrangement uses TRBV14 and TRBJ2-3, with TRBD2 identical over 7 bases. The receptor's source is a human donor in a cohort sampled during active COVID-19. Sequenced material: peripheral blood. As DNA, the CDR3 is TGTGCCAGCAGTGTCCTGGCGGGGGTGGCGCAGTATTTT. Protein product: CASSVLAGVAQYF.